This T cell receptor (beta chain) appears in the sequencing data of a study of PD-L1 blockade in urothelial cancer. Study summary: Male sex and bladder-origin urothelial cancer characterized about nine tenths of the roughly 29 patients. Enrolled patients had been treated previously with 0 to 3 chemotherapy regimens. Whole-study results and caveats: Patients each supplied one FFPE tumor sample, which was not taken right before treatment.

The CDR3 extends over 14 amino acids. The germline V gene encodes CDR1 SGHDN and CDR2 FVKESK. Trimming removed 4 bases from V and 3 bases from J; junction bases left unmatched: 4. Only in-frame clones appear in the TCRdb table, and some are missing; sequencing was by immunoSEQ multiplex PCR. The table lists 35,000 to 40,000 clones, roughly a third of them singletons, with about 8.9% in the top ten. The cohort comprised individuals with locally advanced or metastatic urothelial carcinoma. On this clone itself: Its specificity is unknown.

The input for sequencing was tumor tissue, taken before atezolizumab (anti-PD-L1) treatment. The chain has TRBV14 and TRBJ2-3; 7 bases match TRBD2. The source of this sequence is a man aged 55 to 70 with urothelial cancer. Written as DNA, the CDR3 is TGTGCCAGCAGCCTGACTAGCCCAACAGATACGCAGTATTTT. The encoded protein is CASSLTSPTDTQYF.